Listed here are 15 T cell receptor beta chains from one sample, sequenced in a study of vaccination effects on CD4 cells after COVID-19. Expansion with viral peptide pools was applied to antigen-specific CD4+ T cells by the ViraFEST assay prior to sequencing. Following an approximately 10-day culture, CD4+ T cells were purified. Vaccine recipients, nucleocapsid antibody negative, had no prior SARS-CoV-2 infection. Repertoires were generated with immunoSEQ multiplex PCR, while TCRdb's copy carries only in-frame clones and drops some. The top ten hold 18% of the sample, which has 55,000 or so clones, about two thirds seen once. These TCRs' antigens remain unknown. The specimen was CD4+ T cells from PBMCs cultured with SARS-CoV-2 spike peptides, collected before COVID-19 vaccination. Every receptor here comes from a human donor who received a COVID-19 vaccine.

The chain carries TRBV7-9 and TRBJ2-1; D is ambiguous. Germline values: CDR1 SEHNR, CDR2 FQNEAQ (reference sequence). The CDR3 length is 13 residues. V was cut by 0 bases and J by 7 bases, with 7 bases left in between. The CDR3 bases are TGTGCCAGCAGCTTAGCGCTGGGTAATGAGCAGTTCTTC. It is translated as CASSLALGNEQFF.

The CDR3 DNA sequence: TGCGCCAGCAGCCAAGGACTAGCGGGGGCCCTTACCTACGAGCAGTACTTC. It yields the protein CASSQGLAGALTYEQYF. The chain joins TRBV4-1 to TRBJ2-7, with 12 positions matching TRBD2. The CDR3 contains 17 residues. Looked up from germline, CDR1 is MGHRA and CDR2 is YSYEKL. V shed 1 base and J 2 bases; nucleotides not matched to a gene: 6.

This sequence joins TRBV14 and TRBJ2-2, with D maybe TRBD1 (6 bases). Germline V lookup: CDR1 SGHDN, CDR2 FVKESK. V was trimmed by 4 bases and J by 7 bases, leaving 19 bases between them. The CDR3 extends over 16 amino acids. In DNA, the CDR3 is TGTGCCAGCAGCCCGGGACACGGCCTACGAGGCGGGGAGCTGTTTTTT. Its translation is CASSPGHGLRGGELFF.

The CDR3 sequence: CASSEDSSSYEQYF. The CDR3 bases are TGTGCCAGCAGTGAGGACTCCTCCTCCTACGAGCAGTACTTC. This sequence joins TRBV25-1 and TRBJ2-7; D may be TRBD2 (5 bases). Germline lookup yields CDR1 MGHDK and CDR2 SYGVNS. V was cut by 3 bases and J by 0 bases, with 9 bases left in between. CDR3 length: 14 residues.

The chain recombines TRBV2 with TRBJ1-1; perhaps TRBD1 as D (5 bases). The ends were cut back, 6 bases at V and 1 base at J, with 9 bases in the middle. This CDR3 has 13 residues. Germline V gene sequence: CDR1 SNHLY, CDR2 FYNNEI. CDR3 region: CASSETENTEAFF. In DNA, the CDR3 is TGTGCCAGCAGCGAGACAGAGAACACTGAAGCTTTCTTT. Supplemented by reference TRBV2 and TRBJ1-1, the full variable domain reads EPEVTQTPSHQVTQMGQEVILRCVPISNHLYFYWYRQILGQKVEFLVSFYNNEISEKSEIFDDQFSVERPDGSNFTLKIRSTKLEDSAMYFCASSETENTEAFFGQGTRLTVV.

The chain uses TRBV28 and TRBJ1-2; D ambiguous. Germline CDR1 MDHEN, CDR2 SYDVKM. Trimming removed 6 bases at V and 2 bases at J, with 10 bases between. This CDR3 comprises 13 residues. CDR3 in amino acids: CASSPRRNYGYTF. The CDR3, as DNA: TGTGCCAGCAGCCCTCGGAGAAACTATGGCTACACCTTC.

The chain joins TRBV18 to TRBJ2-7; D is unresolved. V lost 3 bases to trimming and J lost 1 base, with 7 bases between them. The CDR3 loop spans 13 amino acids. The germline CDR1 and CDR2 sequences are KGHSH and LQKENI. CDR3 region: CASSPQESYEQYF. As DNA, the CDR3 is TGTGCCAGCTCACCCCAGGAGTCCTACGAGCAGTACTTC.

The rearrangement uses TRBV21-1 and TRBJ2-1; TRBD1 is taken as the D call from the table, unchecked against the DNA. TRBV21-1 counts as a pseudogene. CDR3 size: 20 residues. The CDR3 spells CASIPLTDRGPKGLDLEQFF. Written as DNA, the CDR3 is TGTGCCAGCATCCCCTTAACCGACAGGGGTCCTAAGGGACTGGATCTTGAGCAGTTCTTC.

This clone was recorded a few times. The CDR3 region is CASSPPGASYEQYF. CDR3 sequence (DNA): TGTGCCAGCTCACCACCGGGGGCGTCCTACGAGCAGTACTTC. This chain connects TRBV18 to TRBJ2-7; weak D call: TRBD1 (6 bases). Germline V gene lookup returns CDR1 KGHSH and CDR2 LQKENI. The length of the CDR3 is 14 residues. V lost 0 bases and J lost 1, with 7 bases in between.

This clone was picked up a small number of times. V is TRBV27 and J is TRBJ2-6, with D possibly matching TRBD2 (5 bases). The length of the CDR3 is 14 residues. Between the trimmed V and J ends, which lost 7 bases and 0 bases, there was a span of 7 bases. Germline-derived CDR1 and CDR2 are MNHEY and SMNVEV (reference sequence). The CDR3 nucleotides read TGTGCCAGCACTCGGGACTCTGGGGCCAACGTCCTGACTTTC. It yields the protein CASTRDSGANVLTF.

The chain links TRBV28 to TRBJ2-7; 10 bases fit TRBD1. V lost 6 bases, J lost 6 bases, and 8 bases stayed unmatched. The CDR3 is 14 residues long. Germline V gene data show CDR1 as MDHEN and CDR2 as SYDVKM. CDR3 loop: CASSFTGQGGEQYF. Here the CDR3 DNA reads TGTGCCAGCAGCTTCACCGGACAGGGGGGCGAGCAGTACTTC.

The chain recombines TRBV24-1 with TRBJ2-1; tentatively, D is TRBD1 (6 bases). Trimming took 5 bases from V and 1 from J, leaving 11 bases between them. The CDR3 covers 15 residues. CDR1 is KGHDR and CDR2 is SFDVKD in the germline V gene. The CDR3 sequence is CATSGMTGSYNEQFF. CDR3 sequence (DNA): TGTGCCACCAGTGGTATGACAGGTTCCTACAATGAGCAGTTCTTC.

V gene TRBV30 combines with J gene TRBJ2-7; 10 bases are shared with TRBD1. V lost 0 bases, J lost 3 bases, and 8 bases stayed unmatched. The CDR3 is made up of 16 amino acids. Germline CDR1 GTSNPN, CDR2 SVGIG (reference sequence). The CDR3 region has the DNA TGTGCCTGGAGTGTCGTTTATGGGACAGGGGTCTACGAGCAGTACTTC. It specifies CAWSVVYGTGVYEQYF.

This sequence joins TRBV4-3 and TRBJ2-7; 10 nucleotides agree with TRBD2. Germline V gene sequence: CDR1 LGHNA, CDR2 YSLEER. With V trimmed by 0 bases and J by 0 bases, 2 bases remained unmatched. The CDR3 has 16 residues. The CDR3 DNA follows: TGCGCCAGCAGCCAAGATTCTAGCGGGGGCTCCTACGAGCAGTACTTC. Amino acids: CASSQDSSGGSYEQYF.

This chain joins TRBV18 and TRBJ1-2, with TRBD1 matching 7 bases. The ends lost 3 bases at V and 4 bases at J; junction bases unmatched: 8. Germline CDR1 and CDR2: KGHSH and LQKENI. This CDR3 has 15 residues. The CDR3 is CASSPPAGGSYGYTF. In nucleotides, the CDR3 is TGTGCCAGCTCACCCCCGGCAGGGGGATCCTATGGCTACACCTTC.